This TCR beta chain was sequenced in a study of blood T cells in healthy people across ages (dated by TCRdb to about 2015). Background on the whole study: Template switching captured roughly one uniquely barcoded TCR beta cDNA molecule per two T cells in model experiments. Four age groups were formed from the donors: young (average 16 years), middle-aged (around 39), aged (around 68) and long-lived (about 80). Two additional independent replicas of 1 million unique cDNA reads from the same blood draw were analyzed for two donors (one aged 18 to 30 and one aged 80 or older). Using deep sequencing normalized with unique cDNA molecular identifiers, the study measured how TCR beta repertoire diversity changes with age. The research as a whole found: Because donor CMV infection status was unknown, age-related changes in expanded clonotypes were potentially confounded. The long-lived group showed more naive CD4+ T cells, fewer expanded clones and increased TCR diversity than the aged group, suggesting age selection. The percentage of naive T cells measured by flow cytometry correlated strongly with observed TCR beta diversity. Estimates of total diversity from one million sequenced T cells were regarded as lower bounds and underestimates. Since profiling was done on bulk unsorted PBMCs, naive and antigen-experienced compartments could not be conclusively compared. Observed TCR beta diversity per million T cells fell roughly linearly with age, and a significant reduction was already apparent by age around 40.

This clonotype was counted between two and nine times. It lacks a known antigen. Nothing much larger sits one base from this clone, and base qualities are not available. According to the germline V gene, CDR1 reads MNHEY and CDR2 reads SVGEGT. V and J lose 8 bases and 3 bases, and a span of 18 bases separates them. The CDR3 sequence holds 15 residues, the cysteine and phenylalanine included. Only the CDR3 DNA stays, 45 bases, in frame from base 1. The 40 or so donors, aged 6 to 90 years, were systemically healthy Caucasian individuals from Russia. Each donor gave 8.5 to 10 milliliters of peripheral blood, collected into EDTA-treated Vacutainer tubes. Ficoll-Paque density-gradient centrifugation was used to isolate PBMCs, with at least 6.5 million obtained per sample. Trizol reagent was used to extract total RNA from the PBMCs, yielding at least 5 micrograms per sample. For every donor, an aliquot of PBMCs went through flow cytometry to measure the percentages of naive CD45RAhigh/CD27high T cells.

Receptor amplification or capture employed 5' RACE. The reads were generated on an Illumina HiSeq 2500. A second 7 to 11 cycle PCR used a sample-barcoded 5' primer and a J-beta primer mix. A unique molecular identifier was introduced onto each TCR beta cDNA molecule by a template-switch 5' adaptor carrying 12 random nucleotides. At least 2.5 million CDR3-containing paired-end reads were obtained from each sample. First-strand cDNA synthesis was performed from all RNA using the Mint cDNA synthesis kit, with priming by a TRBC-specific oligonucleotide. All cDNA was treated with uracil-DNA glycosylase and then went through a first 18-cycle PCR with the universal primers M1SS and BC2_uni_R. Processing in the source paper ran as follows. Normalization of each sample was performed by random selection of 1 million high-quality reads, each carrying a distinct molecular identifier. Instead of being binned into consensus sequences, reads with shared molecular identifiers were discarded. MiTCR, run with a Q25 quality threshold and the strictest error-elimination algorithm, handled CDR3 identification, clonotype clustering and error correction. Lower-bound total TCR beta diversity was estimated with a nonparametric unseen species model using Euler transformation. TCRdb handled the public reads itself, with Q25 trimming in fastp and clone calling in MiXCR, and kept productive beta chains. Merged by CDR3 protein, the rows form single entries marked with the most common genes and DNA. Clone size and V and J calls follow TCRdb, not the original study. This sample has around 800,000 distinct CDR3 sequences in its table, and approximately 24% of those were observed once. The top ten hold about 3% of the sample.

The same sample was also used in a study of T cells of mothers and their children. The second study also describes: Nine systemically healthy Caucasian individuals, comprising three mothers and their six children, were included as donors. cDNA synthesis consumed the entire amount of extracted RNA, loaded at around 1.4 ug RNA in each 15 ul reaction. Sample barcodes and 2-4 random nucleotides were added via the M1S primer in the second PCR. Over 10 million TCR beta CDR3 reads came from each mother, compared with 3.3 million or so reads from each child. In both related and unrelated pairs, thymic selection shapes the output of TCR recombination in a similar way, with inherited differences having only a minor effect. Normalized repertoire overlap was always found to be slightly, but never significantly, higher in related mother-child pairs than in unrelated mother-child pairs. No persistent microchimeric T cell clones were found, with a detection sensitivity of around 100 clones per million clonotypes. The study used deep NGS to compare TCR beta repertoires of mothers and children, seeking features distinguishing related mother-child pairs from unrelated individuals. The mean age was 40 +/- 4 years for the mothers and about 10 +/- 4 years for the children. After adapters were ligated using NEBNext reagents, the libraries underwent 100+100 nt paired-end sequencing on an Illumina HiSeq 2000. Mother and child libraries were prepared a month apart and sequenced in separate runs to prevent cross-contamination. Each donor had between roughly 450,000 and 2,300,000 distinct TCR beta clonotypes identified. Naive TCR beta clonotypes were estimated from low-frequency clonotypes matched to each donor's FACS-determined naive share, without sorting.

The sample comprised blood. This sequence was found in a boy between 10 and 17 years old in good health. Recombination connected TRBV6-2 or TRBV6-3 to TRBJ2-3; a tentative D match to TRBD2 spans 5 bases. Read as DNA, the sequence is TGTGCCAGCCATACAAAGAGGGTTACAACAGATACGCAGTATTTT. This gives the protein CASHTKRVTTDTQYF.